The 26 T cell receptor beta chains below were found in one sample sequenced in a study of blood T cell repertoires in COVID-19. The protocol was immunoSEQ multiplex PCR, while the TCRdb copy is restricted to in-frame clones and leaves out a portion. Of about 190,000 clones in the sample, about four fifths are singletons; the top ten hold about 6%. Material: peripheral blood. Source of these receptors: a woman aged 40 to 49 with acute or convalescent COVID-19.

The gene calls are TRBV9 and TRBJ1-1; 9 bases align to TRBD1. The CDR3 consists of 19 residues. V shed 0 bases and J 0 bases; nucleotides not matched to a gene: 12. Germline-derived CDR1 and CDR2 are SGDLS and YYNGEE. CDR3 nucleotides: TGTGCCAGCAGCGTAGGATCGGGTTGGGACAGGGACCTGAACACTGAAGCTTTCTTT. Its translation is CASSVGSGWDRDLNTEAFF.

This chain joins TRBV12-3 or TRBV12-4 and TRBJ2-5; 8 nucleotides agree with TRBD1. The CDR3 contains 13 residues. Trimming removed 3 bases from V and 5 bases from J; junction bases left unmatched: 2. Here the CDR3 DNA reads TGTGCCAGCAGTTTCAGGGGGCTGGAGACCCAGTACTTC. It is translated as CASSFRGLETQYF.

The CDR3 loop reads CASSISPGREMNTEAFF. The CDR3 nucleotides are TGTGCCAGTAGTATCTCTCCCGGGAGGGAAATGAACACTGAAGCTTTCTTT. This rearrangement joins TRBV19 to TRBJ1-1; D is uncertain. Trimming took 3 bases from V and 0 from J, leaving 17 bases between them. Germline V gene data show CDR1 as LNHDA and CDR2 as SQIVND (reference sequence). This CDR3 spans 17 amino acids.

This clone was seen once. CDR3: CASSARTGQEKLFF. CDR3 sequence (DNA): TGCGCCAGCAGCGCGCGGACAGGGCAAGAAAAACTGTTTTTT. The chain carries TRBV5-1 and TRBJ1-4; 8 bases match TRBD1. Germline V gene sequence: CDR1 SGHRS, CDR2 YFSETQ. V shed 4 bases, J shed 8 bases, and the junction held 7 bases outside the gene matches. There are 14 residues in the CDR3.

The rearrangement uses TRBV28 and TRBJ1-2; possible D gene TRBD1, 6 bases. The ends were cut back, 6 bases at V and 4 bases at J, with 9 bases in the middle. This CDR3 is built from 12 residues. CDR1 is MDHEN and CDR2 is SYDVKM in the germline V gene. DNA of the CDR3: TGTGCCAGCAGAACGGACAGCTATGGCTACACCTTC. It is translated as CASRTDSYGYTF.

The chain is built from TRBV7-2 and TRBJ2-5, with D hard to call. V dropped 5 bases and J dropped 4 bases, with 17 bases sitting between them. The germline gives CDR1 SGHTA, CDR2 FQGNSA. The CDR3 runs 15 residues. CDR3 amino acids: CASSPHPAARETQYF. CDR3 bases: TGTGCCAGCAGCCCCCACCCGGCGGCCCGAGAGACCCAGTACTTC.

This clone was counted between two and nine times. The chain is built from TRBV28 and TRBJ2-1; tentatively, D is TRBD2 (6 bases). This CDR3 region has 13 residues. The V gene lost 5 bases and the J gene lost 6 bases, with 11 bases spanning the gap. The V gene's germline CDR1 is MDHEN and CDR2 SYDVKM. The CDR3 loop reads CASSAGTPNEQFF. The CDR3 DNA is TGTGCCAGCAGTGCCGGGACTCCCAATGAGCAGTTCTTC.

This sequence joins TRBV15 and TRBJ1-5; possible D gene TRBD1, 5 bases. Trimming shortened V by 2 bases and J by 0 bases, and 8 bases separated the two germline ends. The CDR3 contains 15 residues. Germline V gene sequence: CDR1 LNHNV, CDR2 YYDKDF (reference sequence). The CDR3 DNA reads as TGTGCCACCAGCAGAACAACAGGTAGCAATCAGCCCCAGCATTTT. It translates to CATSRTTGSNQPQHF.

V usage is TRBV3-1 (or the pseudogene TRBV3-2) and J usage is TRBJ1-2, with D uncertain. The CDR3 covers 12 residues. Between the trimmed V and J ends, which lost 1 base and 7 bases, there was a span of 7 bases. Germline assignment: CDR1 LGHDT and CDR2 YNNKEL (reference sequence). The CDR3 sequence is CASSQAESGYTF. The CDR3 DNA reads as TGTGCCAGCAGCCAAGCAGAAAGTGGCTACACCTTC.

This rearrangement joins TRBV9 to TRBJ2-7; 8 bases map to TRBD2. The CDR3 contains 15 residues. With 3 bases clipped from V and 7 bases from J, the junction kept 12 bases outside the gene matches. Germline assignment: CDR1 SGDLS and CDR2 YYNGEE. The CDR3 coding sequence is TGTGCCAGCAGCGACAGCTTAGCGGGGCGGTCGGAGCAGTACTTC. As protein: CASSDSLAGRSEQYF.

The V gene is TRBV5-1, the J gene TRBJ2-7; 7 bases align to TRBD1. The germline V gene has CDR1 SGHRS and CDR2 YFSETQ. The CDR3 runs to 13 residues. After removal of 0 bases from V and 6 bases from J, the junction contained 3 bases not matched to a gene. DNA for the CDR3: TGCGCCAGCAGCTTGGAGGCAGGGGGCGAGCAGTACTTC. Translating gives CASSLEAGGEQYF.

The CDR3 nucleotides read TGCGCCAGCAGCCCGGAACCAGGGGGCGAGCAGTACTTC. The encoded protein is CASSPEPGGEQYF. The chain couples TRBV5-1 to TRBJ2-7; 7 positions match TRBD1. The CDR3 loop spans 13 amino acids. Germline assignment: CDR1 SGHRS and CDR2 YFSETQ. J lost 6 bases, V lost 4 bases, and 7 bases had no gene match. The variable domain in full, completed from reference TRBV5-1 and TRBJ2-7, reads KAGVTQTPRYLIKTRGQQVTLSCSPISGHRSVSWYQQTPGQGLQFLFEYFSETQRNKGNFPGRFSGRQFSNSRSEMNVSTLELGDSALYLCASSPEPGGEQYFGPGTRLTVT.

The genes are TRBV25-1 and TRBJ1-2; 7 bases fit TRBD1. The J segment lost 0 bases and the V segment lost 1 base, leaving 2 bases of the junction unmatched. CDR1 and CDR2 (germline): MGHDK, SYGVNS. This CDR3 spans 15 amino acids. The CDR3 here is CASSESGTANYGYTF. The CDR3 nucleotides are TGTGCCAGCAGTGAATCGGGGACAGCTAACTATGGCTACACCTTC.

The chain employs TRBV19 and TRBJ1-6; 7 bases match TRBD1. Per the germline V gene, CDR1 is LNHDA and CDR2 is SQIVND (reference sequence). The junction had 3 bases not matched to a gene; V was cut back by 2 bases and J by 8 bases. The CDR3 length is 14 residues. CDR3 loop: CASSITGEDSPLHF. Here the CDR3 DNA reads TGTGCCAGTAGTATAACAGGGGAGGATTCACCCCTCCACTTT.

The chain has TRBV24-1 and TRBJ2-1; 12 bases map to TRBD2. Germline loops: CDR1 KGHDR, CDR2 SFDVKD. The CDR3 is 17 residues long. V lost 3 bases and J lost 4; bases outside the gene matches: 6. The CDR3 protein is CATSDALAGGRYNEQFF. The CDR3 coding sequence is TGTGCCACCAGTGATGCACTAGCGGGAGGTCGGTACAATGAGCAGTTCTTC.

V usage is TRBV9 and J usage is TRBJ2-6; possible D gene TRBD2, 5 bases. This CDR3 spans 17 amino acids. V lost 0 bases and J 2 bases, leaving 12 bases between the germline ends. Germline V CDR1 and CDR2: SGDLS, YYNGEE. The CDR3 protein is CASSVGITGTGANVLTF. As DNA, the CDR3 is TGTGCCAGCAGCGTAGGGATAACGGGAACTGGGGCCAACGTCCTGACTTTC.

The gene calls are TRBV27 and TRBJ2-2; D is ambiguous. CDR1 MNHEY and CDR2 SMNVEV come from the germline V gene (reference sequence). Trimming pared 4 bases from V and 4 bases from J, leaving 16 bases between. CDR3 length: 16 residues. CDR3 sequence reads: CASSYPGGVGTGELFF. The CDR3 DNA is TGTGCCAGCAGTTATCCTGGTGGAGTGGGCACCGGGGAGCTGTTTTTT.

V gene TRBV5-5 combines with J gene TRBJ1-2, with 8 bases matching TRBD1. Germline CDR1 reads SGHKS; CDR2 reads YYEKEE (reference sequence). With 4 bases clipped from V and 7 bases from J, the junction kept 6 bases outside the gene matches. The CDR3 is 13 amino acids. The CDR3 loop is CASSLGQGGGYTF. Written as DNA, the CDR3 is TGTGCCAGCAGCCTAGGACAGGGAGGTGGCTACACCTTC.

This chain joins TRBV6-6 and TRBJ1-1; maybe TRBD1 (6 bases). Between the trimmed V and J ends, which lost 4 bases and 8 bases, there was a span of 17 bases. Germline V gene data show CDR1 as MNHNY and CDR2 as SVGAGI (reference sequence). The CDR3 totals 14 residues. CDR3 DNA sequence: TGTGCCAGCAGTTTCACGGGACACCAAGAAGAAGCTTTCTTT. Translation gives CASSFTGHQEEAFF.

The chain's CDR3 is CASSEQGQPYGYTF. CDR3 coding DNA: TGTGCCAGCTCGGAACAGGGACAGCCATATGGCTACACCTTC. This sequence joins TRBV18 and TRBJ1-2, with 7 bases aligning to TRBD1. The CDR3 extends over 14 amino acids. After removal of 6 bases from V and 5 bases from J, the junction contained 9 bases not matched to a gene. Germline CDR1 and CDR2: KGHSH and LQKENI.

J is TRBJ2-7 and V is TRBV5-1; TRBD1 matches 7 bases. The CDR3 sequence is 15 residues long. Unmatched junction bases numbered 9, after V lost 4 bases and J lost 2 bases. Germline V gene sequence: CDR1 SGHRS, CDR2 YFSETQ. The CDR3 region has the DNA TGCGCCAGCAGCCGACCGACAGGGTGGCCCTACGAGCAGTACTTC. Its translation is CASSRPTGWPYEQYF.

V usage is TRBV7-9 and J usage is TRBJ2-6, with D hard to call. The CDR3 has 17 residues. Germline CDR1 reads SEHNR; CDR2 reads FQNEAQ (reference sequence). The V end lost 1 base, the J end lost 0 bases, and 10 bases lay between the germline ends. CDR3 sequence reads: CASSLGQTSSGANVLTF. CDR3 bases: TGTGCCAGCAGCTTAGGCCAAACGAGCTCTGGGGCCAACGTCCTGACTTTC.

Worth noting for this clone: Other DNA sequences within the sample encode an identical CDR3. The J gene is TRBJ2-7, the V gene TRBV7-2; D unresolved. Trimming took off 5 bases at V and 2 bases at J, with 10 bases between the two ends. There are 13 residues in the CDR3. The V gene's germline CDR1 is SGHTA and CDR2 FQGNSA. In nucleotides, the CDR3 is TGTGCCAGCAGCCTGCATCGGGCCTACGAGCAGTACTTC. This sequence encodes CASSLHRAYEQYF.

This clone has only a few counts. The chain couples TRBV6-1 to TRBJ2-5; the D gene is possibly TRBD2 (5 bases). The germline V gene encodes CDR1 MNHNS and CDR2 SASEGT. Trimming removed 3 bases at V and 6 bases at J, with 17 bases between. The CDR3 contains 15 residues. This chain's CDR3 is CASSERTPLGKTQYF. CDR3 DNA: TGTGCCAGCAGTGAGAGGACCCCCCTCGGGAAGACCCAGTACTTC.

The V and J genes are TRBV28 and TRBJ1-6; perhaps TRBD1 as D (6 bases). The CDR3 has 15 residues. Trimming took 7 bases from V and 5 from J, leaving 15 bases between them. Germline lookup yields CDR1 MDHEN and CDR2 SYDVKM. The CDR3 is CASNTLGGNNSPLHF. CDR3 DNA sequence: TGTGCCAGCAACACGTTAGGGGGTAATAATTCACCCCTCCACTTT.

J is TRBJ2-5 and V is TRBV5-6; D gene ambiguous. From germline, CDR1 is SGHDT and CDR2 YYEEEE. The germline V and J ends were trimmed by 1 base and 4 bases, with 5 bases remaining between them. The CDR3 is made up of 12 amino acids. The CDR3 is CASSLIGETQYF. CDR3 DNA sequence: TGTGCCAGCAGCTTGATCGGAGAGACCCAGTACTTC.